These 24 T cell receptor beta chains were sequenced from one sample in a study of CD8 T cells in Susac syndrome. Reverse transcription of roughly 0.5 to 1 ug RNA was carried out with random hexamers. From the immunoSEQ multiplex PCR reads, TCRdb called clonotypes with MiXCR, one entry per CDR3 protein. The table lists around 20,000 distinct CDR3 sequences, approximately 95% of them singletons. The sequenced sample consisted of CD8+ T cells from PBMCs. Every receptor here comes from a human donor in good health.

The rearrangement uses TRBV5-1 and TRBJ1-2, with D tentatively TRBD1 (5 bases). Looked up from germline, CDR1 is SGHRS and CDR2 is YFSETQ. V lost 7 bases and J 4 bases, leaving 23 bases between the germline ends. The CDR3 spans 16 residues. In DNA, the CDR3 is TGCGCCAGCTCGCCCCAAAGGGGCCAGGGACGCTATGGCTACACCTTC. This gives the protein CASSPQRGQGRYGYTF.

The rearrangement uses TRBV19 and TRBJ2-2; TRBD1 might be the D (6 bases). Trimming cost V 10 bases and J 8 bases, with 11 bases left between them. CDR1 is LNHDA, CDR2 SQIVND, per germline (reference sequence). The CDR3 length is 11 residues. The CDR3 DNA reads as TGTGCCACTACCGGGACAGGGGAGCTGTTTTTT. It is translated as CATTGTGELFF.

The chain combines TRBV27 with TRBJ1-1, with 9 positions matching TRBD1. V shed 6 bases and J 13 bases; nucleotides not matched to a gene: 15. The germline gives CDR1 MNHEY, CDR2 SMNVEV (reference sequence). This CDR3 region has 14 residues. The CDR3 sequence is CASSTTGGGTQNFF. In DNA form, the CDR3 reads TGTGCCAGCAGCACTACAGGGGGCGGAACACAAAATTTCTTT.

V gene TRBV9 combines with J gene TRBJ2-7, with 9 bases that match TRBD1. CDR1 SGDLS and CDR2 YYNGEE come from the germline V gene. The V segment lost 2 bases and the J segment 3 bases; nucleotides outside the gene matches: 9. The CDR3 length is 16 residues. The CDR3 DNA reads TGTGCCAGCAGCGTGACCGGGACAGGGTTAATCTACGAGCAGTACTTC. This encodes CASSVTGTGLIYEQYF. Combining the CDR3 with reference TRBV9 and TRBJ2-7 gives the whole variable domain DSGVTQTPKHLITATGQRVTLRCSPRSGDLSVYWYQQSLDQGLQFLIQYYNGEERAKGNILERFSAQQFPDLHSELNLSSLELGDSALYFCASSVTGTGLIYEQYFGPGTRLTVT.

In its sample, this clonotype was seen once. CDR3 amino acids: CAWIGLAGEASETQYF. The CDR3 nucleotides read TGTGCCTGGATAGGACTAGCGGGAGAGGCATCCGAGACCCAGTACTTC. The chain recombines TRBV30 with TRBJ2-5, with TRBD2 identical over 13 bases. The V and J ends lost 4 bases and 5 bases, in that order; junction bases with no gene match: 10. From germline, CDR1 is GTSNPN and CDR2 SVGIG (reference sequence). The CDR3 is 16 residues long. Variable domain in full (rest from reference TRBV30 and TRBJ2-5): SQTIHQWPATLVQPVGSPLSLECTVEGTSNPNLYWYRQAAGRGLQLLFYSVGIGQISSEVPQNLSASRPQDRQFILSSKKLLLSDSGFYLCAWIGLAGEASETQYFGPGTRLLVL.

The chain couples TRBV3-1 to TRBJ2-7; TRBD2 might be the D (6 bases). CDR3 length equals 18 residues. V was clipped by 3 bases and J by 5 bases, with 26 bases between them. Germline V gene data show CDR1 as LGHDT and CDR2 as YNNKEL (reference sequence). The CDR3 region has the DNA TGTGCCAGCAGCCATGCTCTCCGGCGGGATAGCACTTGGGACGAGCAGTACTTC. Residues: CASSHALRRDSTWDEQYF.

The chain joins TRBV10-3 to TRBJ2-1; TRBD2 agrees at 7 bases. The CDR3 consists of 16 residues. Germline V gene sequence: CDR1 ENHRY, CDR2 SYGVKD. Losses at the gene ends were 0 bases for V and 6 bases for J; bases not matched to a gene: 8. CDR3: CAISESAGTIFNEQFF. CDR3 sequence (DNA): TGTGCCATCAGTGAGTCCGCCGGGACTATATTCAATGAGCAGTTCTTC.

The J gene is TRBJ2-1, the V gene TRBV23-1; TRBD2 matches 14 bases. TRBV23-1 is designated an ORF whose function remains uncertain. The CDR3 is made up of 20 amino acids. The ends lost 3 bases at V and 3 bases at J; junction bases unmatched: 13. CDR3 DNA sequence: TGCGCCAGCAGTCACGAGACTAGCGGGAGGGATTTCCCGGACTACAATGAGCAGTTCTTC. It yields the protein CASSHETSGRDFPDYNEQFF.

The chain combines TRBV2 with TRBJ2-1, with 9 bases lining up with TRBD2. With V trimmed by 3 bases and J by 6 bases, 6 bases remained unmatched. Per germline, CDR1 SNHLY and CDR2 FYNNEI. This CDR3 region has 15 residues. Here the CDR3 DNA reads TGTGCCAGCAGTGAGGTTATTAGCGGGAGCAATGAGCAGTTCTTC. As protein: CASSEVISGSNEQFF.

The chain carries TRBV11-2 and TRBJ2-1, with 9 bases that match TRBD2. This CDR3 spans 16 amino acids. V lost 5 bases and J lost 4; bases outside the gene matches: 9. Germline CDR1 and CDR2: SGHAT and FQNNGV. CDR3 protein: CASSREPAGGYNEQFF. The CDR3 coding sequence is TGTGCCAGCAGCCGCGAGCCAGCGGGAGGATACAATGAGCAGTTCTTC.

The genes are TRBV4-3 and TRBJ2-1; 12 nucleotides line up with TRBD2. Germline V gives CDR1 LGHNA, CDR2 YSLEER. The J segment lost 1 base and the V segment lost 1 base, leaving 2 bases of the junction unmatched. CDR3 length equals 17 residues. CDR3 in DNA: TGCGCCAGCAGCCAAGTAACTAGCGGGAGGTCCTACAATGAGCAGTTCTTC. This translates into CASSQVTSGRSYNEQFF.

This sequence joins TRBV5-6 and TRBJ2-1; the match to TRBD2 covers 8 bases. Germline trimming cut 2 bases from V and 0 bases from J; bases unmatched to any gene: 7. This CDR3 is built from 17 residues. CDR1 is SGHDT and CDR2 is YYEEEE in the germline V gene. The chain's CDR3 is CASSFVLAGRSYNEQFF. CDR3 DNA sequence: TGTGCCAGCAGCTTCGTTCTAGCGGGTCGCTCCTACAATGAGCAGTTCTTC. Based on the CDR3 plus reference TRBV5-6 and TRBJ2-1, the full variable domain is DAGVTQSPTHLIKTRGQQVTLRCSPKSGHDTVSWYQQALGQGPQFIFQYYEEEERQRGNFPDRFSGHQFPNYSSELNVNALLLGDSALYLCASSFVLAGRSYNEQFFGPGTRLTVL.

The CDR3 sequence is CASSLYRRNTEAFF. For the CDR3, the DNA is TGTGCCAGCAGCTTGTACAGAAGGAACACTGAAGCTTTCTTT. The genes are TRBV5-6 and TRBJ1-1; no firm D call. Looked up from germline, CDR1 is SGHDT and CDR2 is YYEEEE. This CDR3 region has 14 residues. V gave up 1 base and J gave up 1 base, with 8 bases separating them.

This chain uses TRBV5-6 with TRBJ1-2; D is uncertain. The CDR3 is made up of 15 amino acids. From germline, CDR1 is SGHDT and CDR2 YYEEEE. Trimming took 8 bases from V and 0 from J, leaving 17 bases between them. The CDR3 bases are TGTGCCAGTTCGACCGCGACTCTGACTAACTATGGCTACACCTTC. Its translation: CASSTATLTNYGYTF.

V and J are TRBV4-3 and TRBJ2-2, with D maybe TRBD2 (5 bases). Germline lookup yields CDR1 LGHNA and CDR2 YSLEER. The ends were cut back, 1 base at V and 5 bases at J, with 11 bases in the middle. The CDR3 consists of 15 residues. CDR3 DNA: TGCGCCAGCAGCCAAGGTCATGAGGGAACCGGGGAGCTGTTTTTT. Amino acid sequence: CASSQGHEGTGELFF.

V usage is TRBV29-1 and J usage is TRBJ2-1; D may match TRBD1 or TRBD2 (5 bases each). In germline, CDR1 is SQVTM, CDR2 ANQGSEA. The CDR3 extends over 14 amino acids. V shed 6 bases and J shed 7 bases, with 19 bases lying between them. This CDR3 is CSVLGTDNGNEQFF. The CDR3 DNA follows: TGCAGCGTCCTCGGGACGGATAACGGGAATGAGCAGTTCTTC.

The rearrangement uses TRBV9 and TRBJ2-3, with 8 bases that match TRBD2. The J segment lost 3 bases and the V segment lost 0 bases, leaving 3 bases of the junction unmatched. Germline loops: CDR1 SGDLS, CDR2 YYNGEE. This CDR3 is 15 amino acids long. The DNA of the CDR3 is TGTGCCAGCAGCGTAGAGACTAGCGAGACAGATACGCAGTATTTT. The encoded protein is CASSVETSETDTQYF.

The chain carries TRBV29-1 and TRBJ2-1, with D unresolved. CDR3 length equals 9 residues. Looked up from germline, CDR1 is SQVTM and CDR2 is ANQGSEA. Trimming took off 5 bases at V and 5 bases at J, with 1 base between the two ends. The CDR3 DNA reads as TGCAGCGTTAACAATGAGCAGTTCTTC. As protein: CSVNNEQFF.

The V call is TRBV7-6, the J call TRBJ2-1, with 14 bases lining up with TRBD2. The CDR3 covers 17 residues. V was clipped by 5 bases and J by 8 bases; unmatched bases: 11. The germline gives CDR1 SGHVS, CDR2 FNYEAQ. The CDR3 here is CASSPEGLAGVNDEQFF. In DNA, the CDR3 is TGTGCCAGCAGCCCAGAGGGACTAGCGGGAGTTAACGATGAGCAGTTCTTC. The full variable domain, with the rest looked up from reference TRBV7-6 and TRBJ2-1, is GAGVSQSPRYKVTKRGQDVALRCDPISGHVSLYWYRQALGQGPEFLTYFNYEAQQDKSGLPNDRFSAERPEGSISTLTIQRTEQRDSAMYRCASSPEGLAGVNDEQFFGPGTRLTVL.

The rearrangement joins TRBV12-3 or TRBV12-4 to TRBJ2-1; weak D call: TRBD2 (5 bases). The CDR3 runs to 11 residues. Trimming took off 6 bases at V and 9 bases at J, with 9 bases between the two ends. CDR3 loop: CASSLALEQFF. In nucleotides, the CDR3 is TGTGCCAGCAGCCTAGCTCTTGAGCAGTTCTTC.

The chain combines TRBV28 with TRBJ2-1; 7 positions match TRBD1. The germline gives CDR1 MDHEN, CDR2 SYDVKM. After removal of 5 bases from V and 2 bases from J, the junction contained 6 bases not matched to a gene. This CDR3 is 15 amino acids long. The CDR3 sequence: CASSKNRGTYNEQFF. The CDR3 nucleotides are TGTGCCAGCAGTAAAAACAGGGGAACCTACAATGAGCAGTTCTTC.

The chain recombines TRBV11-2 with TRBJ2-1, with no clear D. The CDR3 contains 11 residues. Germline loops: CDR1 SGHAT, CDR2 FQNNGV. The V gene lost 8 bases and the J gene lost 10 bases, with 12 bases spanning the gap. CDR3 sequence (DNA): TGTGCCAGCTCGGTCGTAAGCGAGCAGTTCTTC. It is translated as CASSVVSEQFF.

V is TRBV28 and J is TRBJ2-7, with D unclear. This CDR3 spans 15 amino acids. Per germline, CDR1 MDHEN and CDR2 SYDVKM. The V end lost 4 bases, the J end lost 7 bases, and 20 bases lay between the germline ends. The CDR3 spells CASSYPLTSVGEQYF. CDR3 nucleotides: TGTGCCAGCAGTTACCCCCTGACGTCGGTTGGGGAGCAGTACTTC.

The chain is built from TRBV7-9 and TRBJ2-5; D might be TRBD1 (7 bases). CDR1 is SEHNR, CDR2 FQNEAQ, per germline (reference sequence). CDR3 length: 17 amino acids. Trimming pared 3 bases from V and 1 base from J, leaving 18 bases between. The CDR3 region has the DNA TGTGCCAGCAGCTTGGGACTGGCGGAGGGGGCCCAAGAGACCCAGTACTTC. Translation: CASSLGLAEGAQETQYF.